Below are 17 T cell receptor beta chains sequenced from a single sample in a study of blood T cell repertoires in COVID-19. Repertoires were generated with immunoSEQ multiplex PCR, while TCRdb's copy carries only in-frame clones and drops some. The data show about 260,000 clones, 75% to 90% seen once. Sequenced: PBMCs or T cells enriched from blood (not recorded which). The receptors stem from a woman aged 18 to 35 who had recovered from COVID-19.

The V gene is TRBV3-1 (or the pseudogene TRBV3-2), the J gene TRBJ2-5, with D perhaps TRBD2 (5 bases). The CDR3 covers 15 residues. CDR1 and CDR2 from the germline V gene are LGHDT and YNNKEL (reference sequence). V was shortened by 4 bases and J by 5 bases, with 17 bases between the two germline ends. This chain's CDR3 is CASSPPGRGIETQYF. CDR3 DNA sequence: TGTGCCAGCAGCCCACCGGGTCGGGGTATTGAGACCCAGTACTTC.

The table lists this clone with a count of one. The chain couples TRBV7-2 to TRBJ2-1, with 12 bases aligning to TRBD1. Germline lookup yields CDR1 SGHTA and CDR2 FQGNSA. V was pared by 1 base and J by 4 bases, with 5 bases of the junction left unmatched. The CDR3 spans 17 residues. In nucleotides, the CDR3 is TGTGCCAGCAGCTTAGTCGGGACAGGGGGCGGGTACAATGAGCAGTTCTTC. Residues: CASSLVGTGGGYNEQFF.

This clone was observed once. CDR3 sequence: CASSQDTSTEQFF. CDR3 nucleotides: TGTGCCAGCAGCCAAGATACTAGCACTGAGCAGTTCTTC. This chain links TRBV14 with TRBJ2-1; the D gene is possibly TRBD2 (6 bases). The ends were cut back, 0 bases at V and 9 bases at J, with 9 bases in the middle. The CDR3 is made up of 13 amino acids. Germline V gene sequence: CDR1 SGHDN, CDR2 FVKESK.

The V gene is TRBV27, the J gene TRBJ1-4, with 8 bases lining up with TRBD1. Trimming took 5 bases from V and 10 from J; bases not matched to a gene: 12. The germline gives CDR1 MNHEY, CDR2 SMNVEV (reference sequence). The CDR3 contains 15 residues. Here the CDR3 reads CASSPQDRVGVKLFF. The CDR3 DNA reads as TGTGCCAGCAGTCCACAGGACAGGGTCGGTGTAAAACTGTTTTTT.

The chain has TRBV24-1 and TRBJ2-3; D remains unclear. CDR1 is KGHDR, CDR2 SFDVKD, per germline. V was pared by 3 bases and J by 2 bases, with 8 bases between. The CDR3 is 14 residues long. The CDR3 DNA follows: TGTGCCACCAGTGATACCCGAGTCACAGATACGCAGTATTTT. As protein: CATSDTRVTDTQYF.

The chain carries TRBV12-3 or TRBV12-4 and TRBJ1-1; D ambiguous. CDR3 size: 12 residues. Trimming left V 3 bases short and J 7 bases short, with 9 bases between. The CDR3 reads CASSFSGFEAFF. CDR3 DNA sequence: TGTGCCAGCAGTTTCAGTGGTTTTGAAGCTTTCTTT.

This chain connects TRBV27 to TRBJ1-2, with a tentative D call TRBD1 (5 bases). Germline CDR1 and CDR2: MNHEY and SMNVEV (reference sequence). The ends were cut back, 6 bases at V and 6 bases at J, with 11 bases in the middle. The CDR3 is made up of 12 amino acids. DNA of the CDR3: TGTGCCAGCAGAAGAGGACATGATGGCTACACCTTC. Translating gives CASRRGHDGYTF.

The chain employs TRBV2 and TRBJ1-1; possibly TRBD1 for D (6 bases). The CDR3 consists of 14 residues. The V end lost 9 bases, the J end lost 3 bases, and 17 bases lay between the germline ends. CDR1 SNHLY and CDR2 FYNNEI come from the germline V gene. CDR3 DNA: TGTGCCAGGGGGGGGCCCTGGACGGACACTGAAGCTTTCTTT. Translating it yields CARGGPWTDTEAFF.

Written as DNA, the CDR3 is TGTGCCAGCAGCTTATCGGGGGGCGCCGTCCCTAACTATGGCTACACCTTC. Amino acids: CASSLSGGAVPNYGYTF. V gene TRBV7-9 combines with J gene TRBJ1-2; possible D gene TRBD1, 6 bases. Trimming pared 2 bases from V and 0 bases from J, leaving 16 bases between. The CDR3 is 17 amino acids. Germline-derived CDR1 and CDR2 are SEHNR and FQNEAQ (reference sequence).

The count of this clone is one. This sequence joins TRBV27 and TRBJ2-5; weak D call: TRBD1 (6 bases). This CDR3 spans 18 amino acids. The V end lost 6 bases, the J end lost 2 bases, and 25 bases lay between the germline ends. Germline CDR1 is MNHEY and CDR2 is SMNVEV (reference sequence). The CDR3: CASSSPQRVGGKQETQYF. The CDR3 coding sequence is TGTGCCAGCAGCTCCCCGCAACGGGTTGGGGGCAAGCAAGAGACCCAGTACTTC.

The gene calls are TRBV9 and TRBJ2-1; TRBD1 matches at 7 bases. Germline trimming cut 3 bases from V and 0 bases from J; bases unmatched to any gene: 9. The CDR3 is 17 amino acids. CDR1 SGDLS and CDR2 YYNGEE come from the germline V gene. The CDR3 loop reads CASSGGGDRRSYNEQFF. Written as DNA, the CDR3 is TGTGCCAGCAGCGGGGGTGGGGACAGACGCTCCTACAATGAGCAGTTCTTC. Filled out from reference TRBV9 and TRBJ2-1, the complete variable domain reads DSGVTQTPKHLITATGQRVTLRCSPRSGDLSVYWYQQSLDQGLQFLIQYYNGEERAKGNILERFSAQQFPDLHSELNLSSLELGDSALYFCASSGGGDRRSYNEQFFGPGTRLTVL.

V usage is TRBV11-2 and J usage is TRBJ2-3; TRBD2 aligns across 8 bases. The J segment lost 1 base and the V segment lost 1 base, leaving 10 bases of the junction unmatched. The CDR3 extends over 18 amino acids. CDR1 SGHAT and CDR2 FQNNGV come from the germline V gene. The CDR3 nucleotides read TGTGCCAGCAGCTTAGGGACAGCGTGGCGGGGGGGCACAGATACGCAGTATTTT. It specifies CASSLGTAWRGGTDTQYF.

As DNA, the CDR3 is TGTGCCAGCAGCCGGTCCGGGAGCTATAATTCACCCCTCCACTTT. This translates into CASSRSGSYNSPLHF. J is TRBJ1-6 and V is TRBV5-4; D is ambiguous. Germline assignment: CDR1 SGHNT and CDR2 YYREEE (reference sequence). This CDR3 spans 15 amino acids. Trimming shortened V by 4 bases and J by 3 bases, and 11 bases separated the two germline ends.

This chain uses TRBV19 with TRBJ1-1, with 7 bases aligning to TRBD1. Germline CDR1 reads LNHDA; CDR2 reads SQIVND (reference sequence). J lost 11 bases, V lost 4 bases, and 4 bases had no gene match. The CDR3 has 11 residues. The CDR3 DNA reads as TGTGCCAGTAGTAGACAGGGATACGCTTTCTTT. Translation: CASSRQGYAFF.

In DNA, the CDR3 is TGTGCCAGCAGCGTAGTGAACCAGATGAACACTGAAGCTTTCTTT. It yields the protein CASSVVNQMNTEAFF. V gene TRBV9 combines with J gene TRBJ1-1; no clear D gene. Trimming left V 0 bases short and J 0 bases short, with 9 bases between. This CDR3 has 15 residues. Germline CDR1 is SGDLS and CDR2 is YYNGEE.

The V call is TRBV18, the J call TRBJ2-7; perhaps TRBD2 as D (5 bases). The V gene's germline CDR1 is KGHSH and CDR2 LQKENI. Trimming took off 3 bases at V and 6 bases at J, with 9 bases between the two ends. The CDR3 totals 12 residues. Here the CDR3 DNA reads TGTGCCAGCTCACCGAGGGCTCCCGAGCAGTACTTC. Translating it yields CASSPRAPEQYF.

The chain is built from TRBV13 and TRBJ1-3; 7 positions agree with TRBD1. The germline gives CDR1 PRHDT, CDR2 FYEKMQ (reference sequence). This CDR3 region has 16 residues. J lost 0 bases, V lost 3 bases, and 5 bases had no gene match. CDR3: CASSFTGASSGNTIYF. The CDR3 DNA is TGTGCCAGCAGCTTCACAGGGGCCTCCTCTGGAAACACCATATATTTT.